These T cell receptor beta chains were read from a single sample in a study of blood T cell repertoires in COVID-19. Produced via immunoSEQ multiplex PCR; TCRdb's table is partial and in-frame only. This repertoire shows fewer than 100,000 clones, roughly 86% found once; its top ten account for approximately 10%. Sequenced input: peripheral blood. Receptor source: a man between 50 and 59 years old with acute or convalescent COVID-19. CDR3s include the opening cysteine and the closing phenylalanine or tryptophan. The order of the fields is V gene, J gene, clone size, CDR3 length, D gene, CDR3 protein, CDR3 DNA. A D gene is named only where the DNA matches it firmly. Not all rows give a size; the values are once, few, many and, for expanded clones, a class.

v_gene: TRBV18; j_gene: TRBJ2-7; abundance: .; len: 13; d_gene: .; CDR3aa: CASSPNRAYEQYF; CDR3nt: TGTGCCAGCTCACCAAATCGGGCCTACGAGCAGTACTTC
v_gene: TRBV7-9; j_gene: TRBJ1-5; abundance: .; len: 14; d_gene: TRBD1; CDR3aa: CASSSDRDNQPQHF; CDR3nt: TGTGCCAGCAGCTCGGACAGGGACAATCAGCCCCAGCATTTT
v_gene: TRBV30; j_gene: TRBJ1-6; abundance: few; len: 13; d_gene: .; CDR3aa: CAWSGGRNSPLHF; CDR3nt: TGTGCCTGGAGTGGGGGCAGGAATTCACCCCTCCACTTT
v_gene: TRBV7-9; j_gene: TRBJ2-2; abundance: few; len: 16; d_gene: TRBD1; CDR3aa: CASSPGTGTNTGELFF; CDR3nt: TGTGCCAGCAGCCCAGGGACAGGGACAAACACCGGGGAGCTGTTTTTT
v_gene: TRBV18; j_gene: TRBJ1-4; abundance: .; len: 16; d_gene: TRBD1; CDR3aa: CASSPSGQGVLEKLFF; CDR3nt: TGTGCCAGCTCACCTTCCGGACAGGGGGTTTTGGAAAAACTGTTTTTT
v_gene: TRBV6-5; j_gene: TRBJ2-2; abundance: .; len: 14; d_gene: TRBD2; CDR3aa: CAGRIAGATGELFF; CDR3nt: TGTGCCGGCAGAATAGCGGGAGCTACCGGGGAGCTGTTTTTT
v_gene: TRBV5-1; j_gene: TRBJ2-1; abundance: .; len: 14; d_gene: TRBD2; CDR3aa: CASSLGTSGNEQFF; CDR3nt: TGCGCCAGCAGCTTGGGGACTAGCGGCAATGAGCAGTTCTTC
v_gene: TRBV15; j_gene: TRBJ2-1; abundance: .; len: 15; d_gene: TRBD1; CDR3aa: CATSRDDRGVNEQFF; CDR3nt: TGTGCCACCAGCAGAGATGACAGGGGCGTTAATGAGCAGTTCTTC
v_gene: TRBV10-3; j_gene: TRBJ1-4; abundance: few; len: 16; d_gene: TRBD1; CDR3aa: CAISEPTGTDNEKLFF; CDR3nt: TGTGCCATCAGTGAGCCTACTGGGACAGATAATGAAAAACTGTTTTTT
v_gene: TRBV6-1; j_gene: TRBJ1-2; abundance: .; len: 12; d_gene: .; CDR3aa: CASSDTPDGYTF; CDR3nt: TGTGCCAGCAGTGACACACCCGATGGCTACACCTTC
v_gene: TRBV5-1; j_gene: TRBJ1-2; abundance: .; len: 16; d_gene: .; CDR3aa: CASSPDPGTFNYGYTF; CDR3nt: TGCGCCAGCAGCCCCGACCCCGGGACATTTAACTATGGCTACACCTTC
v_gene: TRBV28; j_gene: TRBJ1-2; abundance: .; len: 15; d_gene: .; CDR3aa: CASSLAGDYDYGYTF; CDR3nt: TGTGCCAGCAGTTTAGCGGGGGATTACGACTATGGCTACACCTTC
v_gene: TRBV5-4; j_gene: TRBJ2-2; abundance: .; len: 17; d_gene: TRBD2; CDR3aa: CASSSGGLAANTGELFF; CDR3nt: TGTGCCAGCAGCTCCGGGGGACTAGCGGCGAACACCGGGGAGCTGTTTTTT
v_gene: TRBV20-1; j_gene: TRBJ1-5; abundance: .; len: 14; d_gene: .; CDR3aa: CSASGEDSTQPQHF; CDR3nt: TGCAGTGCTAGTGGTGAGGACAGTACCCAGCCCCAGCATTTT
v_gene: TRBV14; j_gene: TRBJ2-7; abundance: many; len: 14; d_gene: TRBD2; CDR3aa: CASSQDAGGVKQYF; CDR3nt: TGTGCCAGCAGCCAAGACGCTGGGGGGGTTAAGCAGTACTTC
v_gene: TRBV3-1/TRBV3-2; j_gene: TRBJ2-1; abundance: few; len: 15; d_gene: TRBD2; CDR3aa: CASSPPGLAGGEQFF; CDR3nt: TGTGCCAGCAGCCCACCGGGACTAGCGGGAGGGGAGCAGTTCTTC
v_gene: TRBV15; j_gene: TRBJ2-2; abundance: once; len: 16; d_gene: .; CDR3aa: CATSRERLVLFGELFF; CDR3nt: TGTGCCACCAGCAGAGAAAGACTGGTGTTATTCGGGGAGCTGTTTTTT
v_gene: TRBV11-2; j_gene: TRBJ2-7; abundance: .; len: 13; d_gene: .; CDR3aa: CASSRRSSYEQYF; CDR3nt: TGTGCCAGCAGCCGACGGAGCTCCTACGAGCAGTACTTC
v_gene: TRBV6-5; j_gene: TRBJ1-2; abundance: .; len: 13; d_gene: .; CDR3aa: CASREFANYGYTF; CDR3nt: TGTGCCAGCAGAGAGTTCGCTAACTATGGCTACACCTTC